This TCR beta chain was sequenced in a study of OX40 agonist ivuxolimab in advanced cancers. The study, taken as a whole, reports: Also present in some nonresponders was a low level of normalized T-cell clonal expansion.

Per the germline V gene, CDR1 is LGHNA and CDR2 is YNFKEQ. J gave up 8 bases and V 1 base, and 8 bases lay outside the gene matches. CDR3 length: 17 residues. Remarks on this clone: What it recognizes is unknown.

Some clones are missing from TCRdb's copy, which holds only in-frame ones; the method was immunoSEQ multiplex PCR. This table has roughly 80,000 clones, almost 85% appearing once. This specimen consisted of CD4+ or CD8+ T cells sorted from blood, obtained in a trial of the OX40 agonist ivuxolimab. The J gene is TRBJ2-1, the V gene TRBV4-2, with 13 bases fitting TRBD2. The source of this sequence is an adult with an advanced solid tumor such as melanoma, head and neck, liver or kidney cancer. The CDR3 spells CASSQVTSGGAPDEQFF. The DNA of the CDR3 is TGTGCCAGCAGCCAAGTTACTAGCGGGGGGGCCCCAGATGAGCAGTTCTTC.